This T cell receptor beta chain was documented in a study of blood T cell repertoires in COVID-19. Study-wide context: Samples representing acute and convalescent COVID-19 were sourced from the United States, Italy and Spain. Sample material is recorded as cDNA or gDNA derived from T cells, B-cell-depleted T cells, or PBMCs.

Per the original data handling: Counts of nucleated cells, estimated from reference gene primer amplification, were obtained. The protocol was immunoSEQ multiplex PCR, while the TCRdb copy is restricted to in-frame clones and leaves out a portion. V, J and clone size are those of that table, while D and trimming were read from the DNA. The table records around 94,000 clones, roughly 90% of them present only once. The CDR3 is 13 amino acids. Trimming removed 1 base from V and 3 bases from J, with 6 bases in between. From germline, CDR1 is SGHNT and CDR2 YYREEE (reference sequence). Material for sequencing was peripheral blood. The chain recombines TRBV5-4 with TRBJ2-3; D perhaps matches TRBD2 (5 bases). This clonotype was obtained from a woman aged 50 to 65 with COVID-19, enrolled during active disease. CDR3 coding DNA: TGTGCCAGCAGCTTGTTAGCGACAGATACGCAGTATTTT. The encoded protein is CASSLLATDTQYF.